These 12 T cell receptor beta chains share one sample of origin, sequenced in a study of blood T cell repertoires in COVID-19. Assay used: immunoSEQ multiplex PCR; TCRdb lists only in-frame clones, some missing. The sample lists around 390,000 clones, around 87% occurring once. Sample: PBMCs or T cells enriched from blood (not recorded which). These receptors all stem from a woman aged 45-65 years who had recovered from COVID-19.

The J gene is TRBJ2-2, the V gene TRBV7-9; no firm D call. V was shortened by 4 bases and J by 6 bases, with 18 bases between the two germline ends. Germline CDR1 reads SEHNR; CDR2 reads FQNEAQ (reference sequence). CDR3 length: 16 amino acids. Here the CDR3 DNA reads TGTGCCAGCAGCTCCCCCGACAAAGCCCCCCCCGGGGAGCTGTTTTTT. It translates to CASSSPDKAPPGELFF.

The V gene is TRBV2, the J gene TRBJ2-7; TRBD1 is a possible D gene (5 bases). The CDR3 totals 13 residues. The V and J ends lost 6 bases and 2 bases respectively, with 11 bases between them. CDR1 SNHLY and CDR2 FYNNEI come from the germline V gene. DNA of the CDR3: TGTGCCAGCAGCCTACAGGACACCTACGAGCAGTACTTC. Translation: CASSLQDTYEQYF.

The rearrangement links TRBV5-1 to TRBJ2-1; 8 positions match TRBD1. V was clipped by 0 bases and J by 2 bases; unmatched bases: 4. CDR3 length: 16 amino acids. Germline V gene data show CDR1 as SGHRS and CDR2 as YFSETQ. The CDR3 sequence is CASSLGGQGAYNEQFF. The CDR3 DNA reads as TGCGCCAGCAGCTTGGGAGGACAGGGAGCCTACAATGAGCAGTTCTTC.

The chain's CDR3 is CASSFGLAGYEQYF. CDR3 bases: TGTGCCAGCAGTTTTGGACTAGCGGGCTACGAGCAGTACTTC. V usage is TRBV27 and J usage is TRBJ2-7; the match to TRBD2 covers 11 bases. The CDR3 consists of 14 residues. The germline CDR1 and CDR2 sequences are MNHEY and SMNVEV (reference sequence). V shed 3 bases and J 3 bases; nucleotides not matched to a gene: 1.

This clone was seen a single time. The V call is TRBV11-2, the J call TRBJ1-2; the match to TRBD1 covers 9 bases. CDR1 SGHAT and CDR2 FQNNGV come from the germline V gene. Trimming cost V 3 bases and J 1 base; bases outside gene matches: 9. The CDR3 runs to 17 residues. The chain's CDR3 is CASSLNFGTGINYGYTF. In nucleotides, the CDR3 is TGTGCCAGCAGCTTGAATTTCGGGACAGGGATTAACTATGGCTACACCTTC.

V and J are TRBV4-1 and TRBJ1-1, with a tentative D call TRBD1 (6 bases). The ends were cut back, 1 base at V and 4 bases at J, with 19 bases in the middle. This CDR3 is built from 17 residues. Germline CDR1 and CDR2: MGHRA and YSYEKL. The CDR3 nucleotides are TGCGCCAGCAGCCAAGTTTGGACAGAACGGTGGGGCACTGAAGCTTTCTTT. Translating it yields CASSQVWTERWGTEAFF.

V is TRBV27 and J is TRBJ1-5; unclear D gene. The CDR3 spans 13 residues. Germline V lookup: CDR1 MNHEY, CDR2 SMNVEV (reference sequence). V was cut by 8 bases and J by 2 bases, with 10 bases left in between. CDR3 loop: CASRHSGNQPQHF. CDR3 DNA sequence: TGTGCCAGCCGACATAGTGGCAATCAGCCCCAGCATTTT.

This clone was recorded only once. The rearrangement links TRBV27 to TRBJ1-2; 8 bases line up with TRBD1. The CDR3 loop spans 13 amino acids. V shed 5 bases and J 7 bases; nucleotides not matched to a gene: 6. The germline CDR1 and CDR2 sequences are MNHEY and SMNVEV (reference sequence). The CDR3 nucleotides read TGTGCCAGCAGTGTGCAGGGGGCGTTTGGCTACACCTTC. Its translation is CASSVQGAFGYTF.

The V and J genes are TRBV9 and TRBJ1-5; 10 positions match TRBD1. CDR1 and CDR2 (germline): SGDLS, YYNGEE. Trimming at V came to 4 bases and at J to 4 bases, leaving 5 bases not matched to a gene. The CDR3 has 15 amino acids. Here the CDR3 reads CASSQGQGRNQPQHF. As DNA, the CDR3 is TGTGCCAGCAGCCAGGGACAGGGGAGGAATCAGCCCCAGCATTTT. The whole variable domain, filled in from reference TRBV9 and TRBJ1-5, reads DSGVTQTPKHLITATGQRVTLRCSPRSGDLSVYWYQQSLDQGLQFLIQYYNGEERAKGNILERFSAQQFPDLHSELNLSSLELGDSALYFCASSQGQGRNQPQHFGDGTRLSIL.

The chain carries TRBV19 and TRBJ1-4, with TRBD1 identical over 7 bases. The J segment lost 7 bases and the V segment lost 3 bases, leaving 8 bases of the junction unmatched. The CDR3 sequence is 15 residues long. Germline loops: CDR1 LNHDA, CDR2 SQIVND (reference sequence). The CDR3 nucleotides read TGTGCCAGTAGTATCTTAGGGGGCTGGGGTGAAAAACTGTTTTTT. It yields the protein CASSILGGWGEKLFF.

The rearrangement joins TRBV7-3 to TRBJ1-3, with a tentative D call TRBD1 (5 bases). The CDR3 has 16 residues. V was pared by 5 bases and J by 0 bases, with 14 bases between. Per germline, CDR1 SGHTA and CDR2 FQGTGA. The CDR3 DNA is TGTGCCAGCAGCCCAGAGGGACTAGACTCTGGAAACACCATATATTTT. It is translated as CASSPEGLDSGNTIYF.

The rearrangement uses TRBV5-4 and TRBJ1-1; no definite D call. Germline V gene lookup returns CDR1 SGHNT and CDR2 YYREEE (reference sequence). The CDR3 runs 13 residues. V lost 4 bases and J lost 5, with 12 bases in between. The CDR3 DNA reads TGTGCCAGCAGCCCCCCAGGTGGAACTGAAGCTTTCTTT. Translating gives CASSPPGGTEAFF.